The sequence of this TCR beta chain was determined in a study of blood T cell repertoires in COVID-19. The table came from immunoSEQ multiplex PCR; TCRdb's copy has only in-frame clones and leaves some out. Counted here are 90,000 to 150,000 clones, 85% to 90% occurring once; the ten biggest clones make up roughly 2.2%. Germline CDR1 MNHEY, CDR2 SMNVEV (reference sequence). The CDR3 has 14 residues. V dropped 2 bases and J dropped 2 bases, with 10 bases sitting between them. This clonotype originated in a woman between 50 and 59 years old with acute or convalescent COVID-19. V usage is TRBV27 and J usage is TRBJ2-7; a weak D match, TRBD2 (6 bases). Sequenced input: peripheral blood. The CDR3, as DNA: TGTGCCAGCAGTTTAGTCTCGGGAGCCTACGAGCAGTACTTC. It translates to CASSLVSGAYEQYF.